Listed below are T cell receptor beta chains from one sample, sequenced in a study of cytomegalovirus exposure and HLA in healthy donors. The table came from immunoSEQ multiplex PCR; TCRdb's copy has only in-frame clones and leaves some out. The sample has about 180,000 clones; 75% are singletons. Sequences were obtained from PBMCs. These receptors all come from a female donor in good health and CMV-seronegative. Both conserved end residues are part of each CDR3. A D gene is named only where the DNA matches it firmly.

J gene,V gene,D gene,CDR3 DNA,CDR3 protein
TRBJ2-7,TRBV7-9,TRBD1,TGTTCCAGCAGCCAATCTGGGACAGGGGGTCTCAAGCAGTACTTC,CSSSQSGTGGLKQYF
TRBJ2-3,TRBV27,.,TGTGCCAGCAGTGCGTTTAGCACAGATACGCAGTATTTT,CASSAFSTDTQYF
TRBJ1-1,TRBV2,.,TGTGCCACCACACAGGGAGAGGGCACTGAAGCTTTCTTT,CATTQGEGTEAFF
TRBJ2-1,TRBV7-2,TRBD2,TGTGCCAGCAGCGCAACTAGCGGGGTTTACAATGAGCAGTTCTTC,CASSATSGVYNEQFF
TRBJ1-4,TRBV14,TRBD1,TGTGCCAGCAGCCTACTCCCAACAGGGGGCTATGAAAAACTGTTTTTT,CASSLLPTGGYEKLFF
TRBJ1-1,TRBV5-6,TRBD1,TGTGCCAGCAGCTTGGGGACAGGGCCCGGGAACACTGAAGCTTTCTTT,CASSLGTGPGNTEAFF
TRBJ1-4,TRBV18,.,TGTGCCAGCTCTCCAGTGGCGGCAGGGACTAATGAAAAACTGTTTTTT,CASSPVAAGTNEKLFF
TRBJ1-5,TRBV6-6,TRBD1,TGTGCCAGCAGTCCTAGGGGACAGGGGAGCAATCAGCCCCAGCATTTT,CASSPRGQGSNQPQHF
TRBJ2-1,TRBV7-6,.,TGTGCCAGCAGCTTATTGGGGCGTGAGCAGTTCTTC,CASSLLGREQFF
TRBJ2-1,TRBV7-2,.,TGTGCCAGCAGCTTAGTGCCGGCGGGCCGGGGCAATGAGCAGTTCTTC,CASSLVPAGRGNEQFF
TRBJ2-2,TRBV11-2,.,TGTGCCAGCAGCTTAGTGTCGACCGGGGAGCTGTTTTTT,CASSLVSTGELFF
TRBJ2-2,TRBV7-3,.,TGTGCCAGCCGACAGCCAACCGGGGAGCTGTTTTTT,CASRQPTGELFF
TRBJ1-2,TRBV19,.,TGTGCCAGTAGTAACCGACAGGTTTATGGCTACACCTTC,CASSNRQVYGYTF
TRBJ2-2,TRBV29-1,.,TGCAGCGCTAGGGGTAGTGGCACCGGGGAGCTGTTTTTT,CSARGSGTGELFF
TRBJ2-4,TRBV4-3,.,TGCGCCAGCAGCCAAGAACACTCCCGAGGACTAGCCAAAAACATTCAGTACTTC,CASSQEHSRGLAKNIQYF
TRBJ2-5,TRBV7-7,TRBD1,TGTGCTAGCAGAGACAGGGGAGAGACCCAGTACTTC,CASRDRGETQYF